The sequence of this TCR beta chain was determined in a study of identifying expanded T cells in peripheral blood. Study-level findings and limits: Variance in clone template counts between roughly 2-week samples significantly increased with total template count across all healthy donors. Differentially abundant clones: about 1.2 between replicates, 16.4 at around 15 days, roughly 18 at four.

Produced via immunoSEQ multiplex PCR; TCRdb's table is partial and in-frame only. Of 70,000 to 100,000 clones listed, 85% to 90% are singletons. As regards this clone: Its target is unknown.

Germline CDR1 and CDR2: SGHTA and FQGNSA. The CDR3 length is 12 residues. Trimming removed 2 bases at V and 10 bases at J, with 10 bases between. During the collection period, no donor immune events like infections were recorded. The TCR was taken from a person aged 18 to 75 in good health. J is TRBJ2-3 and V is TRBV7-2; perhaps TRBD2 as D (6 bases). The sample taken for sequencing was blood. In DNA, the CDR3 is TGTGCCAGCAGCTTACTCGGCGGGGCGCAGTATTTT. Amino acid sequence: CASSLLGGAQYF.